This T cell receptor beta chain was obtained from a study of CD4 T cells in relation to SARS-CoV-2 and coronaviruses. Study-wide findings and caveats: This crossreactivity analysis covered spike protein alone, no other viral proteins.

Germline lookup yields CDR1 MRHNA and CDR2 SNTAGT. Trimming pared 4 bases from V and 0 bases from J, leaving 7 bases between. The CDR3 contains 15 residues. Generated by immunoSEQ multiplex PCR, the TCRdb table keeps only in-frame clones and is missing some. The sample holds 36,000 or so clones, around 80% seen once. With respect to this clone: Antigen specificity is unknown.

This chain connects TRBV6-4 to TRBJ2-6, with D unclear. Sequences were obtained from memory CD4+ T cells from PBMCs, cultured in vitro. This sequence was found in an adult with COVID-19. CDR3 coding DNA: TGTGCCAGCAGTGTGAACAACTCTGGGGCCAACGTCCTGACTTTC. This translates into CASSVNNSGANVLTF.